This T cell receptor beta chain was sequenced in a study of shared clonotypes between healthy human individuals. Notes on the study in general: Researchers sampled only blood; tissue repertoires likely differ. Even with large depth, rarefaction showed that sorted-subset sequencing was incomplete. Naive CD4 clonotypes were shared across a handful of donors at roughly 5.5%.

Of note for this clone: The antigen remains unidentified.

The length of the CDR3 is 14 residues. The V end was cut by 8 bases, the J end by 0 bases, with 13 bases between. Germline values: CDR1 SNHLY, CDR2 FYNNEI. Methods used by the authors: Sequence data from immunoSEQ were junction-only and lacked quality scores; consequently, filtering differed. TCRdb's table, derived via immunoSEQ multiplex PCR, lists solely in-frame clones and lacks some. V, J and clone size are those of that table, while D and trimming were read from the DNA. The sample includes some 580,000 clones, 97% of them seen just once. Specimen: naive CD4+ T cells sorted from blood. Subset specified: CD45RA+ positively selected. The V and J genes are TRBV2 and TRBJ1-2; the D is unclear. The source of this sequence is a woman aged 30 to 39 in good health. DNA for the CDR3: TGTGCCAGCGGCCGGCAGACGACTAACTATGGCTACACCTTC. It is translated as CASGRQTTNYGYTF.